This is a list of T cell receptor beta chains from one sample in a study of T cell responses to AZD1222 COVID-19 vaccine. The protocol was immunoSEQ multiplex PCR, while the TCRdb copy is restricted to in-frame clones and leaves out a portion. The sample includes around 140,000 clones. Sequencing was done on a sample of peripheral blood. The receptors were gathered from an adult in good health. The CDR3 runs from the conserved cysteine through the conserved F or W. Each record gives: CDR3 protein, CDR3 DNA, J gene, D gene, V gene. A D gene is named only where the DNA matches it firmly.

CASSYSNTFNQPQHF | TGTGCCAGCAGTTACTCAAACACGTTTAATCAGCCCCAGCATTTT | TRBJ1-5 | NA | TRBV6-6
CASSQDDWSSYNEQFF | TGTGCCAGCAGCCAGGACGACTGGAGCTCCTACAATGAGCAGTTCTTC | TRBJ2-1 | NA | TRBV4-2
CASSSVSTYGYTF | TGTGCCAGCAGTTCTGTCAGTACTTATGGCTACACCTTC | TRBJ1-2 | NA | TRBV28
CASANRGDFTEAFF | TGTGCCAGCGCTAACAGGGGGGATTTCACTGAAGCTTTCTTT | TRBJ1-1 | TRBD1 | TRBV7-9
CASSSRQGNQPQHF | TGTGCCAGCAGCTCCCGACAGGGCAATCAGCCCCAGCATTTT | TRBJ1-5 | NA | TRBV7-2
CASSYSTEQYF | TGTGCCAGCAGTTACTCGACAGAGCAGTACTTC | TRBJ2-7 | NA | TRBV6-6
CASSEDPPDTEAFF | TGTGCCAGCAGTGAGGATCCGCCAGACACTGAAGCTTTCTTT | TRBJ1-1 | NA | TRBV6-1
CASSLSGTGGVLEQYF | TGTGCCAGCAGTTTAAGTGGGACAGGGGGAGTTCTAGAGCAGTACTTC | TRBJ2-7 | TRBD1 | TRBV27
CASSQDLAGQGWSDTQYF | TGCGCCAGCAGCCAAGATCTAGCGGGACAGGGGTGGTCAGATACGCAGTATTTT | TRBJ2-3 | NA | TRBV4-3
CASSYPGAVGNEQFF | TGTGCCAGCAGTTACCCGGGTGCCGTGGGCAATGAGCAGTTCTTC | TRBJ2-1 | NA | TRBV6-2/TRBV6-3
CASMSGTPAISGNTIYF | TGTGCCAGCATGTCCGGGACACCAGCAATCTCTGGAAACACCATATATTTT | TRBJ1-3 | NA | TRBV2
CASSYSWSAREKLFF | TGTGCCAGCAGTTACTCGTGGTCAGCGCGGGAAAAACTGTTTTTT | TRBJ1-4 | NA | TRBV6-5
CASNERRTDTQYF | TGTGCCAGCAACGAGCGGCGCACAGATACGCAGTATTTT | TRBJ2-3 | NA | TRBV2
CATSRALFNEQFF | TGTGCCACCTCAAGGGCCCTTTTCAATGAGCAGTTCTTC | TRBJ2-1 | NA | TRBV12-3/TRBV12-4
CASSSDRQTANYGYTF | TGTGCCAGCAGTTCCGACCGACAGACCGCCAACTATGGCTACACCTTC | TRBJ1-2 | NA | TRBV27
CASSEYRAYGYTF | TGCGCCAGCAGTGAGTACAGGGCCTATGGCTACACCTTC | TRBJ1-2 | NA | TRBV10-2
CASSVGVGRGNNEQFF | TGTGCCAGCAGCGTAGGAGTTGGCAGGGGAAACAACGAGCAGTTCTTC | TRBJ2-1 | NA | TRBV9
CASSVDRSSYEQYF | TGTGCCAGCAGCGTAGACAGATCCTCCTACGAGCAGTACTTC | TRBJ2-7 | NA | TRBV6-5
CASSPGGGPKTQYF | TGTGCCAGCAGCCCGGGAGGGGGTCCTAAGACCCAGTACTTC | TRBJ2-5 | TRBD2 | TRBV28
CASSQGLAGAQQFF | TGCGCCAGCAGCCAAGGACTAGCGGGGGCTCAGCAGTTCTTC | TRBJ2-1 | TRBD2 | TRBV4-1
CAISPQHF | TGTGCCATCAGCCCCCAGCATTTT | TRBJ1-5 | NA | TRBV10-3
CASTPRDRHTNGEAFF | TGTGCCAGCACCCCCCGGGACAGGCATACGAACGGTGAAGCTTTCTTT | TRBJ1-1 | TRBD1 | TRBV2
CASSEFSSGANVLTF | TGTGCCAGCAGTGAATTCAGCTCTGGGGCCAACGTCCTGACTTTC | TRBJ2-6 | NA | TRBV2
CASSSSENTEAFF | TGTGCCAGCAGCTCGTCAGAGAACACTGAAGCTTTCTTT | TRBJ1-1 | NA | TRBV7-9
CATSRGGGQGSTNEKLFF | TGTGCCACCAGCAGAGGCGGGGGACAGGGAAGCACTAATGAAAAACTGTTTTTT | TRBJ1-4 | TRBD1 | TRBV15